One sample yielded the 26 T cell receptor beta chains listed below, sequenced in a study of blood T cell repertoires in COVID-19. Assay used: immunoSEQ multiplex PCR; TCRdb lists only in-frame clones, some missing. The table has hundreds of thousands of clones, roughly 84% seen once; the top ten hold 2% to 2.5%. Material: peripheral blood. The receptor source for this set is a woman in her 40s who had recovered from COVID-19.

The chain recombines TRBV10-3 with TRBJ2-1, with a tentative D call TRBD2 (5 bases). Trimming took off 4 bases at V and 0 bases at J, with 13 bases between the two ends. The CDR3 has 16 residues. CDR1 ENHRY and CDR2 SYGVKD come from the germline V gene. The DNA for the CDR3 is TGTGCCATCAGTGGTTCTAGCCGAAGCTCCTACAATGAGCAGTTCTTC. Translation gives CAISGSSRSSYNEQFF.

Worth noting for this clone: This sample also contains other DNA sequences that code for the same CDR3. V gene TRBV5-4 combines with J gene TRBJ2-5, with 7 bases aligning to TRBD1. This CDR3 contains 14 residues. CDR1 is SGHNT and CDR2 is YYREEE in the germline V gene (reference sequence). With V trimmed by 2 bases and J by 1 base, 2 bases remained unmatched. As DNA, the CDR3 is TGTGCCAGCAGCTTAGGGACAGCCCAAGAGACCCAGTACTTC. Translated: CASSLGTAQETQYF.

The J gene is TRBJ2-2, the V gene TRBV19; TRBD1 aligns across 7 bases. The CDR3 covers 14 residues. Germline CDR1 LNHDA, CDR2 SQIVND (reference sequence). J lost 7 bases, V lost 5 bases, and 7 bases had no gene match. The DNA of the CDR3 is TGTGCCAGTAGTGTCGGGACAGACGGCGGGGAGCTGTTTTTT. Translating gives CASSVGTDGGELFF. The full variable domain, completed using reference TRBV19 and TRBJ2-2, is DGGITQSPKYLFRKEGQNVTLSCEQNLNHDAMYWYRQDPGQGLRLIYYSQIVNDFQKGDIAEGYSVSREKKESFPLTVTSAQKNPTAFYLCASSVGTDGGELFFGEGSRLTVL.

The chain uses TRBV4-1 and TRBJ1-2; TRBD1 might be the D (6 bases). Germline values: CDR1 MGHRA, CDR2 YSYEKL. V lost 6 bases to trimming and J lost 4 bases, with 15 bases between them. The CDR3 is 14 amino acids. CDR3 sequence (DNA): TGCGCCAGCAGGCCCGGGACACTCACCTATGGCTACACCTTC. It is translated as CASRPGTLTYGYTF.

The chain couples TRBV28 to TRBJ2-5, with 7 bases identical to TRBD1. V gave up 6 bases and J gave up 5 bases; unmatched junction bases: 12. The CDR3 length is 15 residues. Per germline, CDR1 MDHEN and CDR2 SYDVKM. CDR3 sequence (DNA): TGTGCCAGCAGATCTCACAGGGGCTCTCAGGAGACCCAGTACTTC. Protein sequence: CASRSHRGSQETQYF. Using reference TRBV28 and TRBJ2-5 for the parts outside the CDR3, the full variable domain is DVKVTQSSRYLVKRTGEKVFLECVQDMDHENMFWYRQDPGLGLRLIYFSYDVKMKEKGDIPEGYSVSREKKERFSLILESASTNQTSMYLCASRSHRGSQETQYFGPGTRLLVL.

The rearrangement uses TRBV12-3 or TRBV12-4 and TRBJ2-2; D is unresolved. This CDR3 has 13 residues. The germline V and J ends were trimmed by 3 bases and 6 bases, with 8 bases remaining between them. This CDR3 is CASSFSLAGELFF. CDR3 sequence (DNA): TGTGCCAGCAGTTTCTCTTTAGCCGGGGAGCTGTTTTTT.

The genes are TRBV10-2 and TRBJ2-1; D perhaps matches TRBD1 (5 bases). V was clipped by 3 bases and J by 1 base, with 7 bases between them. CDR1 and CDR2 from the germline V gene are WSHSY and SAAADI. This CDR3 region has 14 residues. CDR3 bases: TGCGCCAGCAGTGATGCAGGGTCCTACAATGAGCAGTTCTTC. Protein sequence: CASSDAGSYNEQFF.

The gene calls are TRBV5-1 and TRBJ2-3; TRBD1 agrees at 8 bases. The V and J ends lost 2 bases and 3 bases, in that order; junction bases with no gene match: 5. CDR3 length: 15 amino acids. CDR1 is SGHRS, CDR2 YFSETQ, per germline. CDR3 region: CASSFNRGSTDTQYF. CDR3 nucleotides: TGCGCCAGCAGCTTCAACAGGGGGTCGACAGATACGCAGTATTTT.

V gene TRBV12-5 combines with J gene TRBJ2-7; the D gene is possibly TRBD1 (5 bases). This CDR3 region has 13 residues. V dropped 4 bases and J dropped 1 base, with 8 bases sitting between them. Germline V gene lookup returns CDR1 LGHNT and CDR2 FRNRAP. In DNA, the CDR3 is TGTGCTAGTGGTTCGGACATTTCCTACGAGCAGTACTTC. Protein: CASGSDISYEQYF.

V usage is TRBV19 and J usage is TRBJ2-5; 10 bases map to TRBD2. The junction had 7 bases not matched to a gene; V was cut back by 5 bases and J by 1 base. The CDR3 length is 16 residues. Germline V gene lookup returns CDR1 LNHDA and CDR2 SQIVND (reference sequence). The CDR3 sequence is CASSPQLAGPQETQYF. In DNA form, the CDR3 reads TGTGCCAGTAGTCCGCAACTAGCGGGACCCCAAGAGACCCAGTACTTC.

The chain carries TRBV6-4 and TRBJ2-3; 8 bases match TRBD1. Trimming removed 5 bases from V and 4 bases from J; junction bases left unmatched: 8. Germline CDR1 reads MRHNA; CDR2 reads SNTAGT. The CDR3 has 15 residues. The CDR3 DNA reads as TGTGCCAGCAGTCAAGGGACAGGCAGGGCAGATACGCAGTATTTT. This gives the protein CASSQGTGRADTQYF.

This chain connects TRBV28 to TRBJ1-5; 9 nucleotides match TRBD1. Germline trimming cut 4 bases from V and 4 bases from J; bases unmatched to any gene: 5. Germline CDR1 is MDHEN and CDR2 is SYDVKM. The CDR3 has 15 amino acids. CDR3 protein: CASSWGDRVNQPQHF. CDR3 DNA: TGTGCCAGCAGTTGGGGGGACAGGGTAAATCAGCCCCAGCATTTT.

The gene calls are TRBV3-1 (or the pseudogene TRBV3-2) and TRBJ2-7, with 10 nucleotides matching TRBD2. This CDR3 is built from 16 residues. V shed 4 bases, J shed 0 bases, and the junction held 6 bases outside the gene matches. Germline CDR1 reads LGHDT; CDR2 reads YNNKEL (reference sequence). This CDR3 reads CASSLGLAMSSYEQYF. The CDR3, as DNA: TGTGCCAGCAGCCTGGGACTAGCGATGAGCTCCTACGAGCAGTACTTC.

The CDR3 is CASSLSTRGYYNEQFF. The CDR3 DNA is TGTGCCAGCAGTTTATCGACGCGGGGCTACTACAATGAGCAGTTCTTC. The J gene is TRBJ2-1, the V gene TRBV27; D may be TRBD2 (6 bases). The CDR3 totals 16 residues. In germline, CDR1 is MNHEY, CDR2 SMNVEV (reference sequence). Trimming stripped 0 bases from V and 3 bases from J, with 12 bases between.

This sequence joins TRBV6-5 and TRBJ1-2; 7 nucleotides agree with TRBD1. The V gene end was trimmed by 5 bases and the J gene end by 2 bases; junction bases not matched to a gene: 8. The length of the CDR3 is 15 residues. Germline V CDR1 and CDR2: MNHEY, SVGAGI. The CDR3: CASSPDRALNYGYTF. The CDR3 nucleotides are TGTGCCAGCAGTCCAGACAGGGCGTTAAACTATGGCTACACCTTC.

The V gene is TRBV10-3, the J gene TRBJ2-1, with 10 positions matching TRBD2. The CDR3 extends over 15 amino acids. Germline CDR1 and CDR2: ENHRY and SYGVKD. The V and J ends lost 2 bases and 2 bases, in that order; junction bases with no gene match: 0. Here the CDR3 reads CAISESGGAYNEQFF. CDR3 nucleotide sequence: TGTGCCATCAGTGAGAGCGGGGGGGCCTACAATGAGCAGTTCTTC.

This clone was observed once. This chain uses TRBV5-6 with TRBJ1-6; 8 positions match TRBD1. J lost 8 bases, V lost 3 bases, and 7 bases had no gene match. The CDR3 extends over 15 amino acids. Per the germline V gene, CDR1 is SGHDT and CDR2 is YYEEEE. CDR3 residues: CASSSYGTGHSPLHF. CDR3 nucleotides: TGTGCCAGCAGCTCATACGGGACAGGCCATTCACCCCTCCACTTT.

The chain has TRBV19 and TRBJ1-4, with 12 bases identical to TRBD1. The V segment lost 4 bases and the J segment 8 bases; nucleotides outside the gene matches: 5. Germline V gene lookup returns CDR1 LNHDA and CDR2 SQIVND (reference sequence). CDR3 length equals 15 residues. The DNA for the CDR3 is TGTGCCAGTAGTAAGGGACAGGGGGCAGGAGAAAAACTGTTTTTT. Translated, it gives CASSKGQGAGEKLFF.

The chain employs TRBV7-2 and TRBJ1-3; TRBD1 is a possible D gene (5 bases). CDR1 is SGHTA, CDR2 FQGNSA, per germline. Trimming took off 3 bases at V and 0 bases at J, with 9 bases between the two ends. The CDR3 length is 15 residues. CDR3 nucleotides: TGTGCCAGCAGCTTCGTCGGGGGCTCTGGAAACACCATATATTTT. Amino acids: CASSFVGGSGNTIYF.

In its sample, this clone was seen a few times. CDR3 protein: CASSQTSGYQETQYF. CDR3 in DNA: TGTGCCAGCAGCCAGACTAGCGGGTACCAAGAGACCCAGTACTTC. V usage is TRBV6-5 and J usage is TRBJ2-5; 10 bases line up with TRBD2. CDR1 is MNHEY, CDR2 SVGAGI, per germline. Unmatched junction bases numbered 4, after V lost 6 bases and J lost 0 bases. The CDR3 is made up of 15 amino acids.

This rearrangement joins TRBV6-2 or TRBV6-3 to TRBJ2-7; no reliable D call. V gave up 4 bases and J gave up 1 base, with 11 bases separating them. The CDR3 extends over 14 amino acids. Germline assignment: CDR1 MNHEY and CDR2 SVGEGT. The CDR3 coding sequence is TGTGCCAGCAGTTTGTCACTAAAATCCTACGAGCAGTACTTC. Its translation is CASSLSLKSYEQYF.

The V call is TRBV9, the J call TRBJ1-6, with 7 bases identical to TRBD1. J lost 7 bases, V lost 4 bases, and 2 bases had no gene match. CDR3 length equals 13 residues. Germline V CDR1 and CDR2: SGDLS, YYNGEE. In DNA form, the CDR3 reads TGTGCCAGCAGCCAGGGACAGAATTCACCCCTCCACTTT. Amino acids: CASSQGQNSPLHF.

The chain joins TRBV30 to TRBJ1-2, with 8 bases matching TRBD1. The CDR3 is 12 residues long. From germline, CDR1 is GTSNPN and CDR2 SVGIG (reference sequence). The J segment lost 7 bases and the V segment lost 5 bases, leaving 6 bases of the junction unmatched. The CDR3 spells CAWEQGGSGYTF. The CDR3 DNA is TGTGCCTGGGAACAGGGGGGTAGTGGCTACACCTTC.

The CDR3 reads CASSLGLAGEETQYF. In nucleotides, the CDR3 is TGTGCCAGCAGCTTAGGGCTAGCGGGTGAAGAGACCCAGTACTTC. The rearrangement joins TRBV7-2 to TRBJ2-5; 8 bases line up with TRBD2. The CDR3 covers 15 residues. V lost 1 base to trimming and J lost 3 bases; unmatched junction nucleotides: 4. Germline CDR1 is SGHTA and CDR2 is FQGNSA.

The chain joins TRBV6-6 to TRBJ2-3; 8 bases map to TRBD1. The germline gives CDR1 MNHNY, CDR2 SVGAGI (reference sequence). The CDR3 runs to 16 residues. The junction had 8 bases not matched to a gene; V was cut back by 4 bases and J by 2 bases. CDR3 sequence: CASSSGTGQATDTQYF. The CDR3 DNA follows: TGTGCCAGCAGTTCAGGGACAGGTCAAGCCACAGATACGCAGTATTTT.

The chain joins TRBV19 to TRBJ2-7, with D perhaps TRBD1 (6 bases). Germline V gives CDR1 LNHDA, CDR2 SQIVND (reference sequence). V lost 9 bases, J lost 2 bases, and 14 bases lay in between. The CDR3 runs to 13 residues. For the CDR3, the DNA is TGTGCCAGCCGTCGAGAGGGGGCCTACGAGCAGTACTTC. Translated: CASRREGAYEQYF.